The 20 T cell receptor beta chains presented below share a single source sample, sequenced in a study of blood T cell repertoires in COVID-19. Repertoires were generated with immunoSEQ multiplex PCR, while TCRdb's copy carries only in-frame clones and drops some. Of over 250,000 clones listed, approximately 84% are singletons. The material sequenced was peripheral blood. These receptors came from a human donor with COVID-19, enrolled during active disease. The donor label of this sample is uncertain.

This chain joins TRBV28 and TRBJ2-7, with 9 bases lining up with TRBD1. V lost 5 bases and J lost 0; bases outside the gene matches: 5. Germline CDR1 and CDR2: MDHEN and SYDVKM. This CDR3 is built from 15 residues. CDR3 nucleotide sequence: TGTGCCAGCAGTCCGGCGGGACAGGGCTCCTACGAGCAGTACTTC. Residues: CASSPAGQGSYEQYF.

The V call is TRBV4-2, the J call TRBJ1-2; no reliable D call. The ends were cut back, 0 bases at V and 3 bases at J, with 14 bases in the middle. The CDR3 is 16 amino acids. Germline CDR1 LGHNA, CDR2 YNFKEQ. The DNA of the CDR3 is TGTGCCAGCAGCCAAGAAGGCTCCGGGAACTACTATGGCTACACCTTC. Encoded protein: CASSQEGSGNYYGYTF.

The chain employs TRBV19 and TRBJ1-2; TRBD1 matches 7 bases. Germline V gene data show CDR1 as LNHDA and CDR2 as SQIVND (reference sequence). V lost 7 bases, J lost 6 bases, and 11 bases stayed unmatched. This CDR3 spans 14 amino acids. CDR3 sequence reads: CASTRGQDLDGYTF. The CDR3 coding sequence is TGTGCCAGTACCCGAGGACAGGATCTGGATGGCTACACCTTC.

The J gene is TRBJ1-2, the V gene TRBV3-1 (or the pseudogene TRBV3-2), with a tentative D call TRBD1 (5 bases). This CDR3 spans 13 amino acids. Trimming cost V 2 bases and J 5 bases, with 9 bases left between them. The germline gives CDR1 LGHDT, CDR2 YNNKEL (reference sequence). In DNA form, the CDR3 reads TGTGCCAGCAGCCAAAGGGGCGCTTATGGCTACACCTTC. As protein: CASSQRGAYGYTF.

The V call is TRBV30, the J call TRBJ1-3; a possible D gene is TRBD1 (6 bases). V was trimmed by 5 bases and J by 0 bases, leaving 11 bases between them. Germline V gene lookup returns CDR1 GTSNPN and CDR2 SVGIG (reference sequence). The CDR3 spans 14 residues. The CDR3 DNA is TGTGCCTGGGGTTGGACAGTCTCTGGAAACACCATATATTTT. This translates into CAWGWTVSGNTIYF.

The chain employs TRBV4-1 and TRBJ2-1, with D possibly matching TRBD2 (5 bases). Looked up from germline, CDR1 is MGHRA and CDR2 is YSYEKL. The CDR3 covers 14 residues. The V end was cut by 0 bases, the J end by 10 bases, with 13 bases between. CDR3 protein: CASSQENQRREQFF. CDR3 DNA sequence: TGCGCCAGCAGCCAAGAAAACCAGCGGAGGGAGCAGTTCTTC.

The rearrangement joins TRBV5-1 to TRBJ2-1, with 12 nucleotides matching TRBD2. The CDR3 runs to 16 residues. Germline V lookup: CDR1 SGHRS, CDR2 YFSETQ. With 4 bases clipped from V and 6 bases from J, the junction kept 8 bases outside the gene matches. The CDR3 here is CASSLNLAGGANEQFF. CDR3 DNA sequence: TGCGCCAGCAGCCTAAATCTAGCGGGAGGGGCCAATGAGCAGTTCTTC.

This chain connects TRBV30 to TRBJ2-5, with D tentatively TRBD1 (6 bases). Trimming removed 4 bases from V and 9 bases from J, with 30 bases in between. Germline assignment: CDR1 GTSNPN and CDR2 SVGIG (reference sequence). The CDR3 is 17 residues long. The CDR3 is CAWTPGPRSEVGAAQYF. CDR3 in DNA: TGTGCCTGGACTCCTGGGCCCCGTAGCGAGGTGGGGGCGGCCCAGTACTTC. Drawing the rest from reference TRBV30 and TRBJ2-5, the complete variable domain is SQTIHQWPATLVQPVGSPLSLECTVEGTSNPNLYWYRQAAGRGLQLLFYSVGIGQISSEVPQNLSASRPQDRQFILSSKKLLLSDSGFYLCAWTPGPRSEVGAAQYFGPGTRLLVL.

The chain combines TRBV28 with TRBJ1-5; no clear D gene. CDR1 and CDR2 (germline): MDHEN, SYDVKM. This CDR3 comprises 14 residues. Trimming pared 2 bases from V and 2 bases from J, leaving 7 bases between. The CDR3 DNA reads as TGTGCCAGCAGTTTAACACATGGCAATCAGCCCCAGCATTTT. This codes for CASSLTHGNQPQHF.

The chain couples TRBV28 to TRBJ1-1, with TRBD1 matching over 9 bases. V was pared by 1 base and J by 0 bases, with 15 bases of the junction left unmatched. Germline V gene data show CDR1 as MDHEN and CDR2 as SYDVKM. CDR3 length equals 20 residues. The CDR3 spells CASSLYDREDRGSLNTEAFF. The DNA of the CDR3 is TGTGCCAGCAGTTTATATGATCGTGAAGACAGGGGGAGTCTGAACACTGAAGCTTTCTTT.

The chain joins TRBV6-5 to TRBJ2-3; 7 bases align to TRBD2. Germline CDR1 reads MNHEY; CDR2 reads SVGAGI. This CDR3 region has 16 residues. The V segment lost 2 bases and the J segment 2 bases; nucleotides outside the gene matches: 7. CDR3 sequence reads: CASSYLRAGVTDTQYF. Written as DNA, the CDR3 is TGTGCCAGCAGTTACCTCCGGGCGGGAGTCACAGATACGCAGTATTTT.

V usage is TRBV5-1 and J usage is TRBJ2-1; 9 nucleotides align to TRBD2. This CDR3 comprises 16 residues. V shed 1 base and J 7 bases; nucleotides not matched to a gene: 9. Per germline, CDR1 SGHRS and CDR2 YFSETQ. CDR3 DNA: TGCGCCAGCAGCTTGATGGCTAGCGGGATAGGGAATGAGCAGTTCTTC. The encoded protein is CASSLMASGIGNEQFF.

The chain carries TRBV6-1 and TRBJ1-2; no clear D gene. CDR1 is MNHNS and CDR2 is SASEGT in the germline V gene. The germline V and J ends were trimmed by 2 bases and 2 bases, with 6 bases remaining between them. The CDR3 is 13 amino acids. Written as DNA, the CDR3 is TGTGCCAGCAGTGAAATCCAGAACTATGGCTACACCTTC. This sequence encodes CASSEIQNYGYTF.

The CDR3 loop reads CASSPAGTVIVAYNEQFF. The DNA for the CDR3 is TGCGCCAGCAGCCCAGCGGGAACGGTGATTGTAGCCTACAATGAGCAGTTCTTC. The V gene is TRBV5-1, the J gene TRBJ2-1; TRBD2 agrees at 7 bases. CDR1 and CDR2 from the germline V gene are SGHRS and YFSETQ. This CDR3 spans 18 amino acids. Germline trimming cut 4 bases from V and 2 bases from J; bases unmatched to any gene: 15.

In this sample, this clone turned up once. The chain couples TRBV4-2 to TRBJ1-1, with D perhaps matching TRBD1 (6 bases). V lost 0 bases to trimming and J lost 5 bases, with 19 bases between them. The germline V gene encodes CDR1 LGHNA and CDR2 YNFKEQ. This CDR3 is 17 amino acids long. In nucleotides, the CDR3 is TGTGCCAGCAGCCAAGATGGTCCCCTAGGGGGTTGGACTGAAGCTTTCTTT. Its protein product is CASSQDGPLGGWTEAFF.

The chain combines TRBV24-1 with TRBJ2-1; 10 bases are a match to TRBD2. The CDR3 has 16 residues. V lost 5 bases, J lost 7 bases, and 10 bases stayed unmatched. Germline values: CDR1 KGHDR, CDR2 SFDVKD. The CDR3: CATSASSGRGRNEQFF. Here the CDR3 DNA reads TGTGCCACCAGTGCGTCTAGCGGGAGAGGGAGAAATGAGCAGTTCTTC.

Comments on this clone: This same CDR3 is encoded by further DNA sequences in the sample. The V gene is TRBV7-6, the J gene TRBJ2-3; 13 bases are a match to TRBD2. Losses at the gene ends were 4 bases for V and 6 bases for J; bases not matched to a gene: 4. Germline CDR1 and CDR2: SGHVS and FNYEAQ. The CDR3 spans 15 residues. The CDR3 DNA follows: TGTGCCAGCAGCTCGGGACTAGCGGGAATGGATACGCAGTATTTT. It is translated as CASSSGLAGMDTQYF.

The CDR3 DNA reads as TGTGCCAGTGGTCCCCAGTCCACAGATACGCAGTATTTT. It encodes CASGPQSTDTQYF. This sequence joins TRBV19 and TRBJ2-3; no clear D gene. This CDR3 comprises 13 residues. V lost 8 bases and J lost 2, with 11 bases in between. Germline CDR1 reads LNHDA; CDR2 reads SQIVND (reference sequence). Full variable domain (rest looked up from reference TRBV19 and TRBJ2-3): DGGITQSPKYLFRKEGQNVTLSCEQNLNHDAMYWYRQDPGQGLRLIYYSQIVNDFQKGDIAEGYSVSREKKESFPLTVTSAQKNPTAFYLCASGPQSTDTQYFGPGTRLTVL.

The chain is built from TRBV5-6 and TRBJ2-3; perhaps TRBD2 as D (5 bases). This CDR3 contains 16 residues. CDR1 SGHDT and CDR2 YYEEEE come from the germline V gene. V lost 0 bases and J lost 1, with 12 bases in between. The CDR3 reads CASSLAHDSGTDTQYF. DNA of the CDR3: TGTGCCAGCAGCTTGGCCCACGATAGCGGCACAGATACGCAGTATTTT.

This clone was seen once. The chain is built from TRBV6-2 or TRBV6-3 and TRBJ1-4, with 8 bases lining up with TRBD1. CDR1 and CDR2 (germline): MNHEY, SVGEGT. There are 14 residues in the CDR3. The ends lost 4 bases at V and 8 bases at J; junction bases unmatched: 6. The CDR3: CASSSGTGREKLFF. The DNA for the CDR3 is TGTGCCAGCAGTTCCGGGACAGGCAGAGAAAAACTGTTTTTT.